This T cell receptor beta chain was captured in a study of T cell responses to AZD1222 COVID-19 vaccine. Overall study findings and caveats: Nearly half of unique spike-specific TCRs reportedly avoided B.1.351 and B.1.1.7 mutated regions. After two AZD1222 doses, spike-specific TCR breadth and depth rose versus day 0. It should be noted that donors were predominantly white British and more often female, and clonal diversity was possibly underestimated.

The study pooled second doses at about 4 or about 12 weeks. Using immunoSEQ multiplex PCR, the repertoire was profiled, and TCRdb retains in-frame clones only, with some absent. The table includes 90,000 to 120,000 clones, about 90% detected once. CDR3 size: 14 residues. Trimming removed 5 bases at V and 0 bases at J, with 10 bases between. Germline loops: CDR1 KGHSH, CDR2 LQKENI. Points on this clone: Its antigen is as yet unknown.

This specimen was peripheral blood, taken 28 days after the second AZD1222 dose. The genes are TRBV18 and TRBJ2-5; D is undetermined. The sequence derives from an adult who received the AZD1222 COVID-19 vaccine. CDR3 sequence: CASSELLYQETQYF. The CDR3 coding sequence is TGTGCCAGCTCAGAGCTACTGTACCAAGAGACCCAGTACTTC.